This entry is about one TCR beta chain. No antigen is known for it. No per-base quality is available; no much larger clone lies one base away. CDR1 and CDR2 were assigned from the germline V gene as SQVTM and ANQGSEA. Including the terminal cysteine and phenylalanine, the CDR3 comprises 13 residues. The entry retains the CDR3 DNA only, 39 bases that are in frame from base 1. The junction carries 12 bases between V and J, which are trimmed by 6 bases and 4 bases respectively. This record comes from a study of Ad26.COV2.S vaccination and SARS-CoV-2 variants (dated by TCRdb to 2020 to 2023). Broadly, across the study: Donors in the vaccine arm were drawn from COV1001, a multicentre, randomized, double-blind, placebo-controlled phase I-IIa trial testing Ad26.COV2.S in healthy adults. Ad26.COV2.S was administered intramuscularly at 5 x 10^10 or 1 x 10^11 viral particles, either as a single shot or as two shots given 56 days apart. TCRbeta repertoire sequencing served as the tool for gauging how specific and how broad the SARS-CoV-2-reactive T cell receptors were following Ad26.COV2.S vaccination. A total of some 30 samples were included in the TCR-sequenced set, comprising approximately 20 Ad26.COV2.S vaccine recipients, 5 placebo recipients and 8 SARS-CoV-2 convalescent individuals. Trial participants were randomized into five groups of five: low-dose or high-dose Ad26.COV2.S given once or twice, or placebo on both occasions. Investigators did not know the trial group allocation while performing experiments and assessing outcomes. Results the study describes overall, beyond this receptor: The study was not powered to compare responses between vaccine doses or regimens. Spike-specific TCR breadth was higher in Ad26.COV2.S recipients than in placebo recipients (P = 0.0014). Non-spike TCR breadth was comparable between vaccine and placebo recipients, consistent with the vaccine containing only spike. Substantial breadth of spike-specific CD8+ and CD4+ T cell responses was reported after vaccination. The authors noted that total T cell responses may have been underestimated by the TCR breadth and depth analyses.

The immunoSEQ Assay was used to sequence TCRbeta CDR3 regions. After extraction, genomic DNA underwent amplification by bias-controlled multiplex PCR, followed by high-throughput sequencing. The study's processing was this. Collapsing and filtering of sequences were performed to quantify the absolute abundance of each unique TCRbeta CDR3 region. T cell fraction was estimated by normalizing TCRbeta template counts to usable DNA, which was measured by amplifying reference genes present in all nucleated cells. Repertoire TCRs were annotated as SARS-CoV-2-specific when V gene, CDR3 amino acid sequence and J gene were exactly matched to a known reactive TCR set. The reference SARS-CoV-2 TCR set came from MIRA and was filtered for enrichment in COVID-19-positive ImmuneCODE repertoires, removing public or cross-reactive TCRs. Using the MIRA antigens, annotated TCRs were further analysed by specific ORF or by position within an ORF. Breadth was defined as annotated unique rearrangements over total unique productive rearrangements; depth was the summed frequency of those rearrangements. Group comparisons of TCR breadth used two-sided Wilcoxon rank-sum tests. Imported from immuneACCESS, the table was reduced by TCRdb to in-frame sequences with V and J called. These copies leave out some clones; in studies compared against another copy, an unresolved V gene accounts for under half, and the cause of the remainder is not known. The D gene and trimming were derived from the DNA, and the V and J assignments and clone size from that table. The sample table records 300,000 to 400,000 clones; around four fifths of these occur just once. In total, the top ten clones hold roughly 2% of the sample.

The sample's treatment or condition, from its label and the paper: around 19 received Ad26.COV2.S at low or high dose, single or two shots; roughly 5 received placebo; per-sample allocation not given. For vaccine and placebo recipients, the sequenced repertoires came from samples collected on day 63 after the first injection. In Cohort 1b, about 27 adults aged 18-55 years were enrolled at a single site in Boston, USA, between 29 July and 7 August 2020. Ad26.COV2.S was a replication-incompetent adenovirus type 26 vector expressing a prefusion-stabilized SARS-CoV-2 spike protein from the original Wuhan strain.

The source was peripheral blood, collected in a trial of Ad26.COV2.S vaccine versus placebo. This sequence uses TRBV29-1 and TRBJ2-2, with an unclear D gene assignment. This TCR derives from a person between 18 and 65 years old who received the Ad26.COV2.S COVID-19 vaccine or a placebo. The sequence in DNA is TGCAGCGTGGGAATATACAGCACCGGGGAGCTGTTTTTT. Its protein product is CSVGIYSTGELFF.